The T cell receptor beta chain described here comes from a study of T cell changes during pregnancy in multiple sclerosis. The CDR3 length is 18 residues. Germline CDR1 reads SGHNT; CDR2 reads YYREEE (reference sequence). Germline trimming cut 4 bases from V and 3 bases from J; bases unmatched to any gene: 14. Measured with immunoSEQ multiplex PCR; TCRdb has only the in-frame clones, and not every one. The data show about 92,000 clones, roughly 92% seen once. The receptor was derived from a female donor with multiple sclerosis, enrolled in a pregnancy study. Here the sequenced sample was peripheral blood, taken in the first trimester of pregnancy. The chain links TRBV5-4 to TRBJ1-2; 11 positions agree with TRBD1. The CDR3 DNA reads TGTGCCAGCAGCGGGGCCGGGACAGGGGGAAGTTATGACTATGGCTACACCTTC. It yields the protein CASSGAGTGGSYDYGYTF.